The rows below give T cell receptor beta chains drawn from one sample of a study of tumor-infiltrating lymphocytes in localized non-small cell lung cancer. Produced via immunoSEQ multiplex PCR; TCRdb's table is partial and in-frame only. The sample has around 16,000 clones, under 85% seen once. Sequenced: lung tumor tissue. These receptors were taken from a human donor with non-small cell lung cancer. CDR3s include the opening cysteine and the closing phenylalanine or tryptophan. The D gene is left open where the match is weak.

j_call cdr3_length d_call v_call cdr3_aa
TRBJ1-4 16 - TRBV30 CAWSRSTGLRDEKLFF
TRBJ2-2 15 TRBD1 TRBV5-6 CASSLGDRVIGELFF
TRBJ2-3 16 - TRBV5-1 CASSPMVVLGEDTQYF
TRBJ2-7 14 - TRBV7-2 CASSPRASSYEQYF
TRBJ1-6 14 TRBD1 TRBV30 CAWMGQGVGSPLHF
TRBJ2-7 16 - TRBV7-9 CASSWEGQFSSYEQYF
TRBJ1-2 16 - TRBV2 CASSDSPMTKFYGYTF
TRBJ1-5 15 - TRBV6-1 CASNPLGVGNQPQHF
TRBJ2-1 15 - TRBV6-5 CASSYYGGARGEQFF
TRBJ2-1 17 TRBD2 TRBV9 CASSFRAGTSMGNEQFF
TRBJ1-3 16 TRBD1 TRBV13 CASSLWTGTSGNTIYF
TRBJ2-3 16 TRBD1 TRBV9 CASSAQGQGGTDTQYF
TRBJ1-5 17 TRBD1 TRBV6-7 CASSSRGTADSNQPQHF
TRBJ2-2 15 TRBD1 TRBV5-1 CASSMGQGRTGELFF
TRBJ2-1 17 - TRBV7-3 CASSSDLQRLSYNEQFF
TRBJ1-2 12 - TRBV5-1 CASSGGGYGYTF
TRBJ1-2 13 - TRBV11-2 CASSLGTGLGYTF
TRBJ2-7 12 - TRBV2 CASSSDSGEQYF
TRBJ2-2 13 - TRBV2 CASGGENTGELFF
TRBJ2-3 15 TRBD2 TRBV5-1 CASSWGGRALFTQYF
TRBJ2-1 17 TRBD2 TRBV30 CAWSPPLAGVTYNEQFF
TRBJ1-1 14 - TRBV30 CAWSRLDSRGEAFF